This is a list of T cell receptor beta chains from one sample in a study of yellow fever vaccine responses in identical twins. From the RT-PCR reads, TCRdb called clonotypes with MiXCR, one entry per CDR3 protein. The sample shows about 17,000 distinct CDR3 sequences, around 70% of them seen only once. Sequencing used T cells from blood (PBMCs), unsorted or a sorted subset (not recorded which), obtained before or after yellow fever vaccination (not recorded which). The source of these receptors is a woman aged 18-30 years who received the yellow fever vaccine. Each CDR3 is given with its conserved first and last residue. The order of the fields is D gene, V gene, clone size, J gene, CDR3 DNA, CDR3 protein. A D gene is named only where the DNA matches it firmly. The listing skips clone size in some rows; elsewhere it reads once, few, many or a size class.

>NA|TRBV11-3|NA|TRBJ1-1
TGTGCCAGCAGCTCCCTCGGTGGGGGGCTGAACACTGAAGCTTTCTTT
CASSSLGGGLNTEAFF
>NA|TRBV29-1|NA|TRBJ1-5
TGCAGCGTTGAGTCCAGGGAGAAGCGGCCCCAGCATTTT
CSVESREKRPQHF
>NA|TRBV29-1|NA|TRBJ2-5
TGCAGCGTTGTCTTCGGGGAAGAGACCCAGTACTTC
CSVVFGEETQYF
>NA|TRBV29-1|NA|TRBJ1-1
TGCAGCGCTCACGGCGTCCTGCCAGTGGGCGCTGAAGCTTTCTTT
CSAHGVLPVGAEAFF
>NA|TRBV9|NA|TRBJ1-1
TGTGCCAGCAGCGTAGGGGACGTCGGCACTGAAGCTTTCTTT
CASSVGDVGTEAFF
>NA|TRBV11-1|NA|TRBJ1-3
TGTGCCAGCAGCTTCTCCGCGCCCTCTGGAAACACCATATATTTT
CASSFSAPSGNTIYF
>NA|TRBV29-1|once|TRBJ2-1
TGCAGCGTACCACCCTTGGGGGCTGAGCAGTTCTTC
CSVPPLGAEQFF
>TRBD1|TRBV7-6|NA|TRBJ2-3
TGTGCCAGCAGCTTAAACAGGGGTAACACAGATACGCAGTATTTT
CASSLNRGNTDTQYF
>TRBD2|TRBV12-3/TRBV12-4|NA|TRBJ2-2
TGTGCCACGTTAGCGGGGGGGCAAGCCGGGGAGCTGTTTTTT
CATLAGGQAGELFF
>NA|TRBV18|once|TRBJ1-6
TGTGCCAGCTCACCACCGGGGAGGGGGGGAAATTCACCCCTCCACTTT
CASSPPGRGGNSPLHF
>NA|TRBV5-1|few|TRBJ1-1
TGCGCCAGCAGCTTGGGCACTAACACTGAAGCTTTCTTT
CASSLGTNTEAFF
>NA|TRBV18|NA|TRBJ1-3
TGTGCCAGCTCACCAGCAGCCAACTCTGGAAACACCATATATTTT
CASSPAANSGNTIYF
>TRBD1|TRBV12-3/TRBV12-4|NA|TRBJ1-2
TGTGCCAGCAGTTTAAGGTTTGGGACAGGGGACGGCTACACCTTC
CASSLRFGTGDGYTF
>NA|TRBV29-1|once|TRBJ1-2
TGCAGCGTTGGCCAGACAGGTGGCTATGGCTACACCTTC
CSVGQTGGYGYTF
>NA|TRBV29-1|NA|TRBJ1-1
TGCAGCGTTGTCAGTGGAAACACTGAAGCTTTCTTT
CSVVSGNTEAFF
>NA|TRBV12-3/TRBV12-4|NA|TRBJ1-5
TGTGCCAGTGCCCAGGGCGGAAATCAGCCCCAGCATTTT
CASAQGGNQPQHF
>TRBD1|TRBV12-3/TRBV12-4|NA|TRBJ1-5
TGTGCCAGCAGCGACAGGGGAGATCAGCCCCAGCATTTT
CASSDRGDQPQHF
>NA|TRBV15|NA|TRBJ1-5
TGTGCCACCAGCAGAGATGTGGATCAGCCCCAGCATTTT
CATSRDVDQPQHF
>NA|TRBV13|once|TRBJ2-7
TGTGCCAGCAGCTCCATCTACGAGCAGTACTTC
CASSSIYEQYF
>NA|TRBV6-2/TRBV6-3|NA|TRBJ2-7
TGTGCCAGCAGTTACTCTGGGACAACCGAGCAGTACTTC
CASSYSGTTEQYF
>TRBD1|TRBV14|NA|TRBJ1-1
TGTGCCAGCAGCCAAGCCGGGACAGGGTACAGGGCTTTCTTT
CASSQAGTGYRAFF
>NA|TRBV7-9|NA|TRBJ2-1
TGTGCCAGCAGCCTCAGCCCTCCGGGCAATGAGCAGTTCTTC
CASSLSPPGNEQFF
>TRBD2|TRBV7-1|NA|TRBJ2-3
TGTGCCAGCAGCTCAAGACTAGCGGGAGCTAGCACAGATACGCAGTATTTT
CASSSRLAGASTDTQYF
>NA|TRBV10-1|few|TRBJ2-1
TGCGCCAGCTCCGAGAGGGCCGGGGTAGGTGAGCAGTTCTTC
CASSERAGVGEQFF
>NA|TRBV5-1|NA|TRBJ2-2
TGCGCCAGCAGCTTGGAGGATAGCGGGAACACCGGGGAGCTGTTTTTT
CASSLEDSGNTGELFF
>TRBD2|TRBV20-1|few|TRBJ2-3
TGCAGTGCTAGAGATGGTCTAGCGGGGGAAACAGATACGCAGTATTTT
CSARDGLAGETDTQYF
>NA|TRBV10-2|NA|TRBJ2-1
TGCGCCAGCAGTGGGGCGGGAATACAAGGGAATGAGCAGTTCTTC
CASSGAGIQGNEQFF
>TRBD2|TRBV13|NA|TRBJ2-1
TGTGCCAGCAGCTTAGGCGGACTAGATGAGCAGTTCTTC
CASSLGGLDEQFF
>NA|TRBV7-6|once|TRBJ2-1
TGTGCCAGCAGCTTTGGAAAAGCCAATGAGCAGTTCTTC
CASSFGKANEQFF
>NA|TRBV5-1|NA|TRBJ1-1
TGCGCCAGCAGCCTAGCGGGGAACACTGAAGCTTTCTTT
CASSLAGNTEAFF
>NA|TRBV18|NA|TRBJ2-1
TGTGCCAGCTCACCACCTGCCGTTGTCAGCTACAATGAGCAGTTCTTC
CASSPPAVVSYNEQFF
>NA|TRBV11-1|NA|TRBJ2-4
TGTGCCAGCAGCCCCGGTAGGAGTGAAGCCAAAAACATTCAGTACTTC
CASSPGRSEAKNIQYF
>NA|TRBV11-2|once|TRBJ2-1
TGTGCCAGCAGCTTAGTCAATGAGCAGTTCTTC
CASSLVNEQFF
>TRBD1|TRBV15|once|TRBJ1-1
TGTGCCACCAGCAACCGTCACAGGGGAGTTGGCACTGAAGCTTTCTTT
CATSNRHRGVGTEAFF